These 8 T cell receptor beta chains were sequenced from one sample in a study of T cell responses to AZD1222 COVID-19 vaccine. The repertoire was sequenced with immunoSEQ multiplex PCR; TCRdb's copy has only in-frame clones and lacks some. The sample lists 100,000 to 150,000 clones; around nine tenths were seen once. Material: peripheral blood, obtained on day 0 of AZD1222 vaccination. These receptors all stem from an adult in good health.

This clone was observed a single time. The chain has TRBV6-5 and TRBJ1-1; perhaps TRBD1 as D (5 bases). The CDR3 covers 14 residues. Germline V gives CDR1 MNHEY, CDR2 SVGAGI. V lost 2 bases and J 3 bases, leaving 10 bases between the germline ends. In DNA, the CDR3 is TGTGCCAGCAGTTACGCTAACAGGCACACTGAAGCTTTCTTT. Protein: CASSYANRHTEAFF.

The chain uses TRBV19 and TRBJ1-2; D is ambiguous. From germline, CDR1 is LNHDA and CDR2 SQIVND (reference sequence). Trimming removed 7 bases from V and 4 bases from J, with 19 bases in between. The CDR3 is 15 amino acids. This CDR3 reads CASTTGRAASYGYTF. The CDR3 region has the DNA TGTGCCAGTACCACCGGACGGGCAGCTTCCTATGGCTACACCTTC.

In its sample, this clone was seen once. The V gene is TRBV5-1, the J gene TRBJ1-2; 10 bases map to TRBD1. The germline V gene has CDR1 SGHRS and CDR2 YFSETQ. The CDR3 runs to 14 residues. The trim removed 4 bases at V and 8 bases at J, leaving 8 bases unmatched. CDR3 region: CASSPRQGARGYTF. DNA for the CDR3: TGCGCCAGCAGCCCGAGACAGGGGGCGCGGGGCTACACCTTC.

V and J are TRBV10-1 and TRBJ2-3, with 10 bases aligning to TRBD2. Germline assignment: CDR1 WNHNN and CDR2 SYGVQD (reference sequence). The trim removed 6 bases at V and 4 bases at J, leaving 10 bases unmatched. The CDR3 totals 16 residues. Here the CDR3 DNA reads TGCGCCAGCAGCCCTAGCGGGAGAGGGGTAGCAGATACGCAGTATTTT. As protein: CASSPSGRGVADTQYF.

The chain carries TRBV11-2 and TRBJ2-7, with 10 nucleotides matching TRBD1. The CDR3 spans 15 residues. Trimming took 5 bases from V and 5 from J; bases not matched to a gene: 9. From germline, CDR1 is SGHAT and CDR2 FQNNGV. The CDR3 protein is CASSRLGDRGHEQYF. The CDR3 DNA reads TGTGCCAGCAGCCGCCTGGGGGACAGGGGTCACGAGCAGTACTTC.

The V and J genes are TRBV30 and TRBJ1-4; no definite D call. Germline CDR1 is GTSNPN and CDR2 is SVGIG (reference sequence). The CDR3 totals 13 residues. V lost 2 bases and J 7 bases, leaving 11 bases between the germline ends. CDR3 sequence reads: CAWSSGSPEKLFF. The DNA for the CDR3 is TGTGCCTGGAGTTCCGGAAGCCCTGAAAAACTGTTTTTT.

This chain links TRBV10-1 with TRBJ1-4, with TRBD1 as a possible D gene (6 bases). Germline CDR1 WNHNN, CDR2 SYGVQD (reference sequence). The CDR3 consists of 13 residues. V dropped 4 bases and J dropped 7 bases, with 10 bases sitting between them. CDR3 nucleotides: TGCGCCAGCAGTGCAGGGGATGGTGAAAAACTGTTTTTT. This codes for CASSAGDGEKLFF.

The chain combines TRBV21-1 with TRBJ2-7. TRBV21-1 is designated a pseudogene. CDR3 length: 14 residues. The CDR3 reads CASSKGGDPGEQYF. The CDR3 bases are TGTGCCAGCAGCAAAGGAGGAGACCCAGGCGAGCAGTACTTC.